This is a list of T cell receptor beta chains from one sample in a study of T cell responses to AZD1222 COVID-19 vaccine. Profiling relied on immunoSEQ multiplex PCR, and the TCRdb table lists in-frame clones only, not all of them. The sample gives under 150,000 clones, 80% to 85% of which show up once; approximately 4% is in the top ten. The specimen was peripheral blood, collected on day 0 of MenACWY control vaccination. The origin of the receptors is an adult in good health. Both conserved end residues are part of each CDR3. A D gene is named only where the DNA matches it firmly. Clone size is given for some rows only: seen once, a few or many times, or a class if the clone is expanded.

d_gene	v_gene	abundance	j_gene	CDR3nt	CDR3aa
-	TRBV5-1	-	TRBJ1-1	TGCGCCAGCAGCTTGGCCCTAACAGGAGGGAACACTGAAGCTTTCTTT	CASSLALTGGNTEAFF
-	TRBV9	-	TRBJ2-2	TGTGCCAGCAGCGTAGCGACCGGGGAGCTGTTTTTT	CASSVATGELFF
TRBD1	TRBV3-1/TRBV3-2	-	TRBJ2-4	TGTGCCAGCAGTCTGACAGGGGATGACATTCAGTACTTC	CASSLTGDDIQYF
-	TRBV6-1	few	TRBJ1-5	TGTGCCAGCAGTGAAGCGCTAACCGGAGGGGTATCTCAGCCCCAGCATTTT	CASSEALTGGVSQPQHF
-	TRBV5-1	-	TRBJ2-3	TGCGCCAGCGCATCGCGCCCTAGCACAGATACGCAGTATTTT	CASASRPSTDTQYF
TRBD1	TRBV2	-	TRBJ1-1	TGTGCCAGCAGTGGGGGACAGCTGAACACTGAAGCTTTCTTT	CASSGGQLNTEAFF
-	TRBV3-1/TRBV3-2	few	TRBJ1-2	TGTGCCAGCAGTCGTGGTAGGGCCGCGCTGGGCTACACCTTC	CASSRGRAALGYTF
-	TRBV5-1	-	TRBJ1-2	TGCGCCAGCAGCACTGGCTCGGGTTTCCTCTATGGCTACACCTTC	CASSTGSGFLYGYTF
-	TRBV2	-	TRBJ1-2	TGTGCCAAAGGGACCCCGACGGAGGGCTACACCTTC	CAKGTPTEGYTF
-	TRBV27	-	TRBJ2-3	TGTGCCAGCTCGGCCTGGCGGGGGCGGTCGGATACGCAGTATTTT	CASSAWRGRSDTQYF
-	TRBV19	-	TRBJ1-1	TGTGCCAGTAGCCAGGGGCTGAACACTGAAGCTTTCTTT	CASSQGLNTEAFF
TRBD2	TRBV9	-	TRBJ2-2	TGTGCCAGCAGCGAAGGACTAGCGGGGTACACCGGGGAGCTGTTTTTT	CASSEGLAGYTGELFF
-	TRBV3-1/TRBV3-2	-	TRBJ2-4	TGTGCCAGCAGCCACGGGGGTTTAGCCAAAAACATTCAGTACTTC	CASSHGGLAKNIQYF
-	TRBV2	-	TRBJ1-2	TGTGCCAGCAGTGAAGCGCTGTCAGACCTGAACTATGGCTACACCTTC	CASSEALSDLNYGYTF
TRBD2	TRBV11-3	-	TRBJ2-1	TGTGCCAGCAGCCAGGCGGGGGGAGATGAGCAGTTCTTC	CASSQAGGDEQFF
-	TRBV28	once	TRBJ1-3	TGTGCCAGCAGTTTGAGTCGGCACACCATATATTTT	CASSLSRHTIYF
-	TRBV5-5	-	TRBJ1-2	TGTGCCAGCAGCTTGGGCCAGGAAGGAGGCTACACCTTC	CASSLGQEGGYTF
-	TRBV5-1	-	TRBJ2-5	TGCGCCAGCAGCCCCTTTGAGGGCGGGGAAACGGAAGAGACCCAGTACTTC	CASSPFEGGETEETQYF
-	TRBV2	many	TRBJ2-3	TGTGCCAGCAGGACGGACTATAGCACAGATACGCAGTATTTT	CASRTDYSTDTQYF
-	TRBV27	-	TRBJ1-2	TGTGCCAGCAGTTTTGCCACAGGGTATGGCTACACCTTC	CASSFATGYGYTF
-	TRBV18	-	TRBJ1-1	TGTGCCAGCTCACCAGGCCTAGGGAGCACTGAAGCTTTCTTT	CASSPGLGSTEAFF
-	TRBV11-3	-	TRBJ1-1	TGTGCCAGCAGCTCCGGAGGGGTGAACACTGAAGCTTTCTTT	CASSSGGVNTEAFF
-	TRBV5-5	-	TRBJ2-7	TGTGCCAGCAGCGCCGGGACATCCTACGAGCAGTACTTC	CASSAGTSYEQYF
TRBD2	TRBV2	-	TRBJ2-3	TGTGCCAGCAGTCTTAGCGGGGGAGGCACAGATACGCAGTATTTT	CASSLSGGGTDTQYF
-	TRBV18	-	TRBJ1-5	TGTGCCAGCTCACCTTACAGCAATCAGCCCCAGCATTTT	CASSPYSNQPQHF
TRBD1	TRBV10-1	-	TRBJ1-1	TGCGCCAGCAGTCCGGGACAGGGGTTCACTGAAGCTTTCTTT	CASSPGQGFTEAFF
TRBD2	TRBV18	-	TRBJ2-1	TGTGCCAGCTCACCTACCGGGACTAGCGATGAGCAGTTCTTC	CASSPTGTSDEQFF
-	TRBV15	few	TRBJ1-1	TGTGCCACCAGGCGACAGACTGAAGCTTTCTTT	CATRRQTEAFF
-	TRBV3-1/TRBV3-2	-	TRBJ1-2	TGTGCCAGCAGCCAAGCACGGAGGGAGGACGGCTACACCTTC	CASSQARREDGYTF
-	TRBV12-2	-	TRBJ1-1	TGTGCAAGTCGCTTAGCGAGCAGGAACACTGAAGCTTTCTTT	CASRLASRNTEAFF
TRBD1	TRBV5-4	-	TRBJ1-1	TGTGCCAGCAGCTTCGGACAGGGAGGTTGGACTGAAGCTTTCTTT	CASSFGQGGWTEAFF
-	TRBV19	-	TRBJ1-5	TGTGCCAGTAGTGCCACAGTCAATCAGCCCCAGCATTTT	CASSATVNQPQHF
-	TRBV6-2/TRBV6-3	-	TRBJ1-1	TGTGCCAGCAGTTACTTGGATCGGAACACTGAAGCTTTCTTT	CASSYLDRNTEAFF
-	TRBV5-1	-	TRBJ1-4	TGCGCCAGCAGCTTGGCCATGGGGACTAATGAAAAACTGTTTTTT	CASSLAMGTNEKLFF
-	TRBV3-1/TRBV3-2	-	TRBJ2-1	TGTGCCAGCAGCCTTACTTCCAACAATGAGCAGTTCTTC	CASSLTSNNEQFF
-	TRBV27	-	TRBJ1-4	TGTGCCAGCAGTTTACGCGGGCCCACTAATGAAAAACTGTTTTTT	CASSLRGPTNEKLFF
-	TRBV3-1/TRBV3-2	-	TRBJ1-5	TGTGCCAGCAGCCAATCAAGGGGGCAGCCCCAGCATTTT	CASSQSRGQPQHF
-	TRBV24-1	few	TRBJ1-5	TGTGCCACCGCGGCAACGGGGACGTATCAGCCCCAGCATTTT	CATAATGTYQPQHF
TRBD2	TRBV18	-	TRBJ2-1	TGTGCCAGCTCACGAGCGGGGGGGGCCTGGGATGAGCAGTTCTTC	CASSRAGGAWDEQFF
TRBD1	TRBV5-4	-	TRBJ1-2	TGTGCCAGCAGCTTGGCTTTCGGGACAGGGAACTATGGCTACACCTTC	CASSLAFGTGNYGYTF
-	TRBV7-8	-	TRBJ1-6	TGTGCCAGCAGCTTAGCGATAAGGGGAACCTATAATTCACCCCTCCACTTT	CASSLAIRGTYNSPLHF
-	TRBV6-1	-	TRBJ2-1	TGTGCCAGCAGTGAAGAAGGGCCTTATTCCTACAATGAGCAGTTCTTC	CASSEEGPYSYNEQFF
TRBD1	TRBV6-1	few	TRBJ1-2	TGTGCCAGCAGTGTAGAAGCCGGGACAGGGGGCGGAGGATATGGCTACACCTTC	CASSVEAGTGGGGYGYTF
-	TRBV5-5	-	TRBJ1-6	TGTGCCAGCAGCCAGGACGGGGGCGGTTCACCCCTCCACTTT	CASSQDGGGSPLHF
TRBD2	TRBV3-1/TRBV3-2	-	TRBJ2-7	TGTGCCAGCAGCCAAGTGGCGGCGGGGGTAATATTATTC	CASSQVAAGVILF
-	TRBV7-2	-	TRBJ1-5	TGTGCCAGCAGGGCGGGCGGCGGAAACAATCAGCCCCAGCATTTT	CASRAGGGNNQPQHF
-	TRBV19	-	TRBJ1-5	TGTGCCAGTAGCGCCACAGGGAATCAGCCCCAGCATTTT	CASSATGNQPQHF
TRBD1	TRBV5-1	-	TRBJ1-2	TGCGCCAGCAGCTCCGGGACAGGGGGCTACACCTTC	CASSSGTGGYTF
-	TRBV5-1	-	TRBJ2-2	TGCGCCAGCAGTGTAAGGACGGGAAACACCGGGGAGCTGTTTTTT	CASSVRTGNTGELFF
-	TRBV19	-	TRBJ1-2	TGTGCCAGTAGTATAAAGGGGCAGGGACCTCACTATGGCTACACCTTC	CASSIKGQGPHYGYTF
TRBD1	TRBV28	-	TRBJ1-1	TGTGCCAGCAACCGGGACAGGGGGTGGACTGAAGCTTTCTTT	CASNRDRGWTEAFF
-	TRBV7-3	-	TRBJ1-6	TGTGCCAGCAGCTTAGTTGGCAGAGATTCACCCCTCCACTTT	CASSLVGRDSPLHF
TRBD1	TRBV18	-	TRBJ2-2	TGTGCCAGCTCACTCCCCGACAGGGGTGTCACCGGGGAGCTGTTTTTT	CASSLPDRGVTGELFF
-	TRBV30	-	TRBJ1-1	TGTGCCTGGAGTGAGGGTTCTCACACTGAAGCTTTCTTT	CAWSEGSHTEAFF
-	TRBV7-2	-	TRBJ1-2	TGTGCCAGCAGCATGGGACTAGCGGCCGGCTACACCTTC	CASSMGLAAGYTF